Each of the 18 T cell receptor beta chains below was sequenced from the same sample in a study of technical replicates of blood from several donors. Assay used: immunoSEQ multiplex PCR; TCRdb lists only in-frame clones, some missing. The sample consists of 95,000 to 100,000 clones, roughly 95% of them appearing once. What was sequenced was T cells isolated from PBMCs. These receptors all come from a human donor in good health.

V usage is TRBV6-5 and J usage is TRBJ2-1; maybe TRBD2 (6 bases). V was shortened by 4 bases and J by 0 bases, with 13 bases between the two germline ends. CDR3 length equals 16 residues. Germline lookup yields CDR1 MNHEY and CDR2 SVGAGI. The CDR3 region is CASSWWDSHSYNEQFF. The CDR3 DNA follows: TGTGCCAGCAGTTGGTGGGACTCCCACTCCTACAATGAGCAGTTCTTC.

The chain is built from TRBV10-3 and TRBJ2-7; D might be TRBD2 (5 bases). CDR1 and CDR2 from the germline V gene are ENHRY and SYGVKD. CDR3 length: 15 residues. V was clipped by 3 bases and J by 3 bases, with 15 bases between them. Here the CDR3 DNA reads TGTGCCATCAGTGATAGTAGGGAGTCGATCTACGAGCAGTACTTC. Its translation is CAISDSRESIYEQYF.

CDR3 sequence: CASRDRRMDTQYF. CDR3 in DNA: TGTGCCAGCAGGGACAGGAGGATGGATACGCAGTATTTT. This sequence joins TRBV25-1 and TRBJ2-3, with 7 bases identical to TRBD1. Germline V gene lookup returns CDR1 MGHDK and CDR2 SYGVNS. The CDR3 spans 13 residues. The J segment lost 6 bases and the V segment lost 6 bases, leaving 6 bases of the junction unmatched.

This chain uses TRBV27 with TRBJ1-5; D ambiguous. CDR3 length: 17 amino acids. V was cut by 2 bases and J by 0 bases, with 14 bases left in between. Germline V gene data show CDR1 as MNHEY and CDR2 as SMNVEV (reference sequence). The CDR3 sequence is CASSLRSGQYSNQPQHF. CDR3 DNA sequence: TGTGCCAGCAGTTTAAGATCAGGTCAATATAGCAATCAGCCCCAGCATTTT.

This chain connects TRBV2 to TRBJ2-1; 7 positions match TRBD1. Looked up from germline, CDR1 is SNHLY and CDR2 is FYNNEI. The CDR3 totals 15 residues. V shed 6 bases, J shed 5 bases, and the junction held 10 bases outside the gene matches. Here the CDR3 reads CASRARTGGNNEQFF. The CDR3 region has the DNA TGTGCCAGCAGAGCGCGGACAGGTGGTAACAATGAGCAGTTCTTC.

This chain uses TRBV10-2 with TRBJ2-5; TRBD2 matches 12 bases. Germline loops: CDR1 WSHSY, CDR2 SAAADI. There are 16 residues in the CDR3. The junction had 10 bases not matched to a gene; V was cut back by 6 bases and J by 5 bases. The CDR3 nucleotides are TGCGCCAGCAGAAAGACTAGCGGGGGCCGCGGGGAGACCCAGTACTTC. Its protein is CASRKTSGGRGETQYF.

The chain carries TRBV18 and TRBJ1-4; 7 bases are shared with TRBD1. Germline CDR1 is KGHSH and CDR2 is LQKENI. The CDR3 consists of 16 residues. Trimming cost V 3 bases and J 3 bases; bases outside gene matches: 7. CDR3: CASSPGAGTANEKLFF. In DNA, the CDR3 is TGTGCCAGCTCACCGGGAGCCGGGACAGCTAATGAAAAACTGTTTTTT.

The V gene is TRBV19, the J gene TRBJ1-1; 7 bases line up with TRBD1. V was clipped by 8 bases and J by 1 base; unmatched bases: 7. Germline lookup yields CDR1 LNHDA and CDR2 SQIVND (reference sequence). The CDR3 extends over 14 amino acids. In DNA, the CDR3 is TGTGCCAGTGAAACCGGACAGGCGAACACTGAAGCTTTCTTT. Translated: CASETGQANTEAFF.

The rearrangement uses TRBV5-3 and TRBJ1-1; 7 nucleotides line up with TRBD1. TRBV5-3 is marked as an open reading frame, function uncertain. With 5 bases clipped from V and 3 bases from J, the junction kept 7 bases outside the gene matches. The CDR3 spans 14 residues. The CDR3 is CARRFRDSDTEAFF. For the CDR3, the DNA is TGTGCCAGAAGATTCCGGGACAGCGACACTGAAGCTTTCTTT.

The chain carries TRBV6-1 and TRBJ2-7, with D maybe TRBD2 (6 bases). Germline-derived CDR1 and CDR2 are MNHNS and SASEGT. CDR3 length: 11 amino acids. V lost 8 bases and J 6 bases, leaving 11 bases between the germline ends. In DNA form, the CDR3 reads TGTGCCAGCGGTCGTAGCGGCGAGCAGTACTTC. Protein: CASGRSGEQYF.

The rearrangement uses TRBV7-6 and TRBJ2-5, with 10 bases fitting TRBD2. Germline V lookup: CDR1 SGHVS, CDR2 FNYEAQ. This CDR3 has 16 residues. V gave up 1 base and J gave up 3 bases; unmatched junction bases: 5. The CDR3 is CASSLGGLAEKETQYF. The CDR3 DNA sequence: TGTGCCAGCAGCTTAGGAGGACTAGCGGAAAAAGAGACCCAGTACTTC.

The chain has TRBV2 and TRBJ2-2; D gene unclear. Per the germline V gene, CDR1 is SNHLY and CDR2 is FYNNEI. CDR3 size: 16 residues. Trimming cost V 2 bases and J 0 bases, with 10 bases left between them. For the CDR3, the DNA is TGTGCCAGCAGTGAAATTATTGTAGCGAACACCGGGGAGCTGTTTTTT. Its translation: CASSEIIVANTGELFF.

This clone appeared a few times. The chain is built from TRBV11-3 and TRBJ2-3, with TRBD1 matching over 8 bases. V trimming: 3 bases; J trimming: 2 bases; junction bases outside the gene matches: 4. Germline CDR1 SGHNT, CDR2 YENEEA. The CDR3 consists of 15 residues. For the CDR3, the DNA is TGTGCCAGCAGCTTCCGGGACAGGACCACAGATACGCAGTATTTT. This gives the protein CASSFRDRTTDTQYF.

CDR3 nucleotides: TGCGCCAGCAGCTTGGCCGGACTGAACGATATCACAGATACGCAGTATTTT. Translation: CASSLAGLNDITDTQYF. This chain joins TRBV5-1 and TRBJ2-3; D is perhaps TRBD2 (5 bases). Germline-derived CDR1 and CDR2 are SGHRS and YFSETQ. This CDR3 has 17 residues. Trimming stripped 0 bases from V and 2 bases from J, with 16 bases between.

This chain joins TRBV30 and TRBJ2-7; 9 bases map to TRBD1. Losses at the gene ends were 5 bases for V and 6 bases for J; bases not matched to a gene: 8. The CDR3 consists of 13 residues. Germline V gene lookup returns CDR1 GTSNPN and CDR2 SVGIG (reference sequence). The chain's CDR3 is CAWDVTGGSEQYF. CDR3 bases: TGTGCCTGGGACGTGACAGGGGGATCCGAGCAGTACTTC.

The J gene is TRBJ1-1, the V gene TRBV5-1; no firm D call. CDR3 length: 14 amino acids. Germline lookup yields CDR1 SGHRS and CDR2 YFSETQ. V gave up 3 bases and J gave up 2 bases, with 11 bases separating them. The CDR3 loop is CASSSPQKNTEAFF. CDR3 coding DNA: TGCGCCAGCAGCTCGCCACAGAAAAACACTGAAGCTTTCTTT.

Points on this clone: The junction and the germline gene differ at one end; a read error may be behind it. The V and J genes are TRBV7-9 and TRBJ2-5, with TRBD2 matching over 16 bases. Germline CDR1 and CDR2: SEHNR and FQNEAQ (reference sequence). The CDR3 sequence is 14 residues long. The CDR3 region has the DNA TGTGCCAGCAGCCCCGGGACTAGCGGGAGGGCGGACCACTTC. Its translation is CASSPGTSGRADHF.

This clone showed up just a few times. The gene calls are TRBV11-2 and TRBJ1-4; D is uncertain. The CDR3 has 13 amino acids. CDR1 SGHAT and CDR2 FQNNGV come from the germline V gene. V lost 1 base and J 5 bases, leaving 5 bases between the germline ends. CDR3 bases: TGTGCCAGCAGCTTAGTCCCGAATGAAAAACTGTTTTTT. Translated: CASSLVPNEKLFF.